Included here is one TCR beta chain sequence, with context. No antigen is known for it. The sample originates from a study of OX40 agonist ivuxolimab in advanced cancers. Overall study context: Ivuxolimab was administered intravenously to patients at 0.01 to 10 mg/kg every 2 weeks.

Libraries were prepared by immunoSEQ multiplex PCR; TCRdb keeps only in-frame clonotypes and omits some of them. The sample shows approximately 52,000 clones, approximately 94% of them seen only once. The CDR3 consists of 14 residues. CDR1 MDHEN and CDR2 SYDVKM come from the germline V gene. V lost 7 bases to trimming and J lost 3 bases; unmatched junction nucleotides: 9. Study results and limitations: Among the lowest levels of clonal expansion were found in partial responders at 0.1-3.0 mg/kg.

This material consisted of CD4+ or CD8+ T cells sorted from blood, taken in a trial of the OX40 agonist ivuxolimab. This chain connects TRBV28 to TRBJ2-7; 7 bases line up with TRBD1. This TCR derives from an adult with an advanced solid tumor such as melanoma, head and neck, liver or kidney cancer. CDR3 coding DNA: TGTGCCAGCACCCCAGGTGGGACAGACTACGAGCAGTACTTC. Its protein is CASTPGGTDYEQYF.